Below, one T cell receptor beta chain is given with its context. Its antigen remains unidentified. Sequenced by immunoSEQ multiplex PCR; TCRdb stores in-frame clones only, minus some. Of 35,000 to 50,000 clones listed, roughly 87% are singletons. Busulfan-fludarabine conditioning, marrow transplant, and cyclophosphamide on days +3 and +4 were administered. This entry is derived from a study of T cells after posttransplantation cyclophosphamide. Notes on the study in general: Recipient CMV seropositivity and CMV reactivation strongly tracked TRB clonality.

This material consisted of PBMCs, taken roughly 59 days after allogeneic stem cell transplant with posttransplant cyclophosphamide. The TCR sequence derives from a male patient over 55 who received an allogeneic stem cell transplant from a related donor and was CMV-positive. Part of the T cells may come from the graft donor.

In DNA, the CDR3 is TGTGCCAGCAGCCTGGGGGGGCAGAATTCACCCCTCCACTTT. It encodes CASSLGGQNSPLHF. The V call is TRBV7-9, the J call TRBJ1-6; D possibly corresponds to TRBD1 (6 bases). The V end lost 5 bases, the J end lost 7 bases, and 12 bases lay between the germline ends. CDR3 size: 14 residues. CDR1 is SEHNR and CDR2 is FQNEAQ in the germline V gene (reference sequence). The entire variable domain, with the rest obtained from reference TRBV7-9 and TRBJ1-6, is as follows: DTGVSQNPRHKITKRGQNVTFRCDPISEHNRLYWYRQTLGQGPEFLTYFQNEAQLEKSRLLSDRFSAERPKGSFSTLEIQRTEQGDSAMYLCASSLGGQNSPLHFGNGTRLTVT.